One and the same sample provided the 10 T cell receptor beta chains below, sequenced in a study of blood T cell repertoires in COVID-19 (TCRdb year 2020). Library generation was performed with the immunoSEQ multiplex PCR assay. In its TCRdb copy, this immuneACCESS table keeps in-frame sequences only and misses some clones. Where compared with another copy, unresolved V genes explain less than half of these, and the others have no known cause. This sample gives fewer than 80,000 clones in total; roughly four fifths of them show up just once. The ten top clones hold over 7.5% of the sample. Sequences were obtained from peripheral blood. Receptors originate from a woman older than 75 with acute or convalescent COVID-19.

The count of this clone is one. The chain couples TRBV3-1 (or the pseudogene TRBV3-2) to TRBJ2-3; a weak D match, TRBD2 (7 bases). The CDR3 runs 16 residues. The germline V gene encodes CDR1 LGHDT and CDR2 YNNKEL (reference sequence). With 1 base removed from V and 2 bases from J, the gap between germline ends came to 13 bases. The CDR3 sequence: CASSQAPGGSTDTQYF. As DNA, the CDR3 is TGTGCCAGCAGCCAAGCCCCGGGGGGCTCCACAGATACGCAGTATTTT.

The chain uses TRBV2 and TRBJ1-3, with D possibly matching TRBD1 (5 bases). This CDR3 contains 17 residues. Trimming took 0 bases from V and 3 from J, leaving 15 bases between them. Germline V gives CDR1 SNHLY, CDR2 FYNNEI. The CDR3 is CASSEAQGGVIGNTIYF. In nucleotides, the CDR3 is TGTGCCAGCAGTGAAGCGCAGGGAGGTGTTATTGGAAACACCATATATTTT.

The chain recombines TRBV6-5 with TRBJ1-2, with 9 bases lining up with TRBD1. V lost 4 bases to trimming and J lost 6 bases; unmatched junction nucleotides: 3. This CDR3 has 13 amino acids. In germline, CDR1 is MNHEY, CDR2 SVGAGI. CDR3 residues: CASSSRQGDGYTF. The CDR3 nucleotides are TGTGCCAGCAGTTCTAGACAGGGGGATGGCTACACCTTC.

This chain joins TRBV18 and TRBJ2-2; perhaps TRBD1 as D (10 bases). V was pared by 5 bases and J by 6 bases, with 31 bases between. The CDR3 totals 20 residues. Germline V gene lookup returns CDR1 KGHSH and CDR2 LQKENI. This chain's CDR3 is CASSSTGQGEAGGLAGELFF. The CDR3, as DNA: TGTGCCAGCTCATCTACCGGACAGGGGGAAGCGGGGGGCCTCGCCGGGGAGCTGTTTTTT.

The chain carries TRBV4-1 and TRBJ1-4, with a tentative D call TRBD1 (6 bases). CDR1 and CDR2 (germline): MGHRA, YSYEKL. Between the trimmed V and J ends, which lost 0 bases and 8 bases, there was a span of 19 bases. The CDR3 is 17 residues long. The CDR3 DNA follows: TGCGCCAGCAGCCAAGAGGGGGGGGCCGCCTTCGGGGAAAAACTGTTTTTT. The encoded protein is CASSQEGGAAFGEKLFF.

This sequence joins TRBV6-5 and TRBJ1-2; 8 bases line up with TRBD1. V lost 11 bases and J lost 7; bases outside the gene matches: 9. The V gene's germline CDR1 is MNHEY and CDR2 SVGAGI. This CDR3 is built from 12 residues. CDR3 coding DNA: TGTGCCTGTAGGATCGACAGGGGTGGCTACACCTTC. Amino acids: CACRIDRGGYTF.

The CDR3 DNA reads as TGTGCCAGCAGTGTTCGGGGGAATCAGCCCCAGCATTTT. Translating gives CASSVRGNQPQHF. The chain uses TRBV25-1 and TRBJ1-5; the D gene is possibly TRBD1 (5 bases). CDR3 size: 13 residues. V was shortened by 4 bases and J by 4 bases, with 8 bases between the two germline ends. Germline CDR1 and CDR2: MGHDK and SYGVNS.

V is TRBV11-2 and J is TRBJ2-3; D might be TRBD2 (7 bases). The ends were cut back, 4 bases at V and 5 bases at J, with 22 bases in the middle. CDR3 length: 17 residues. Germline V gene lookup returns CDR1 SGHAT and CDR2 FQNNGV. The CDR3 sequence: CASSSRNLGGRRDTQYF. The CDR3 nucleotides are TGTGCCAGCAGCTCCAGAAACCTGGGGGGGCGTAGAGATACGCAGTATTTT.

This clone has just one count. The rearrangement links TRBV27 to TRBJ2-5; a possible D gene is TRBD1 (6 bases). V gave up 6 bases and J gave up 2 bases, with 13 bases separating them. The CDR3 totals 14 residues. Germline V lookup: CDR1 MNHEY, CDR2 SMNVEV (reference sequence). The CDR3 loop reads CASSSQGVQETQYF. The CDR3 region has the DNA TGTGCCAGCAGCTCACAGGGAGTTCAAGAGACCCAGTACTTC.

The chain couples TRBV7-8 to TRBJ2-7; 8 bases line up with TRBD1. This CDR3 contains 13 residues. With 5 bases clipped from V and 6 bases from J, the junction kept 6 bases outside the gene matches. Germline V gene sequence: CDR1 SGHVS, CDR2 FQNEAQ. CDR3 sequence: CASSQGTGTEQYF. The DNA for the CDR3 is TGTGCCAGCAGCCAAGGGACAGGTACCGAGCAGTACTTC.